This T cell receptor (beta chain) appears in the sequencing data of a study of Graves' ophthalmopathy and Graves' hyperthyroidism (dated by TCRdb to the late 2010s). With regard to the full study: Stable hyperthyroidism was defined as no progression to ophthalmopathy within 18 months of follow-up. To tell Graves' ophthalmopathy apart from Graves' hyperthyroidism, and to predict which patients would progress to ophthalmopathy, the study relied on TCR beta repertoire signatures. In total, under 150 blood samples were TCR-sequenced: fewer than 50 ophthalmopathy, some 75 hyperthyroidism and roughly 17 hyperthyroidism-to-ophthalmopathy patients. To explore V-J signatures that separate ophthalmopathy from hyperthyroidism, a discovery set of around 97 patients was enrolled, consisting of 40 to 45 with ophthalmopathy and about 60 with stable hyperthyroidism. An independent validation cohort comprised around 20 hyperthyroidism patients and over 15 patients who later progressed from hyperthyroidism to ophthalmopathy. In roughly six hyperthyroidism patients, T-cell repertoires of thyroid tissue and blood were compared. After sampling, hyperthyroidism patients received methimazole starting at 30 mg daily, and ophthalmopathy patients received high-dose intravenous methylprednisolone. What the work shows at the level of the full study, not this receptor alone: No statistical method was used to predetermine the sample size, and group allocation was not hidden from the investigators. Most expanded thyroid clonotypes with frequency above 0.001 were also detected in blood, suggesting blood repertoires may reflect the thyroid immune response. In cross-validation, the 13-signature model distinguished ophthalmopathy from stable hyperthyroidism with about 87% sensitivity and approximately 81% specificity, and in the test set the corresponding values were approximately 80% and 68%. In validation, the model predicted ophthalmopathy progression with more than 55% sensitivity and roughly 72% specificity; approximately 12 predicted patients were CT-confirmed with GO in a median of approximately 6.5 months.

Worth noting for this clonotype: Its target antigen remains unknown. This sequence may be a read error, since a much larger clone differs from it by one base.

V lost 4 bases and J lost 5 bases; the stretch between them is 10 bases long. The CDR3 goes from the cysteine to the phenylalanine over 13 residues. CDR3 DNA only is kept here, 39 bases in frame from base 1. The germline V gene supplies CDR1 SGHDT and CDR2 YYEEEE. Hyperthyroidism patients were newly diagnosed, were aged 18 to 65 years, and had a disease duration under 2 months. Patients were excluded if they had other autoimmune diseases, uncontrolled infections, pregnancy or lactation. Diagnosis was based on clinical symptoms, serum thyroxine, TRAb, thyroid ultrasound and orbital computed tomography. Total RNA was extracted using Trizol reagent, and RNA quality was checked on an Agilent 2100 Bioanalyzer. TCR beta CDR3 regions were amplified from RNA transcripts for repertoire sequencing. The first round of RT-PCR was done with HTBI primers and the Qiagen OneStep RT-PCR kit, and was followed by a second round of multiplex PCR, then size selection and purification. Libraries were sequenced paired-end with 100 bp reads on an Illumina HiSeq2000. Concerning the study's data processing: SOAPnuke was used to process the reads, throwing out any read that had adapters, had uncalled bases, had a mean Phred below 15, or lacked an exact constant-primer or identifier match. COPE v1.2.5 was used to merge high-quality paired reads. Each unique nucleotide sequence was defined as a clonotype, and clonotypes were aligned to IMGT TRB V, D and J references with MiTCR v1.1. Only V-J combinations with frequency above 0.0001 were analysed, covering 99% to 99.2% of repertoires. For each V-J combination, a TCR clonal expansion and chaos score was defined as F50 clonal expansion divided by the chaos observed in the TCRdist matrix. Features were reduced by Welch's t-statistics and random forest to approximately 12 V-J combinations, which fed a naive Bayes classifier. Thyroid-blood repertoire similarity was quantified with the Morisita-Horn index. The public reads were reanalyzed by TCRdb: fastp trimming at Q25, MiXCR alignment, in-frame beta chains only. Duplicate CDR3 protein sequences are folded into a single record with the most common DNA and genes. Here the V and J calls rest on TCRdb's processing, not on the authors' analysis. The sample table contains about 1.1 million distinct CDR3 sequences; only one count was recorded for about two fifths of them. The ten biggest clones cover around 10% of the sample.

The sequenced sample was peripheral blood or thyroid tissue (not recorded which). This TCR came from an adult man with Graves' hyperthyroidism. The V gene is TRBV5-6 and the J gene is TRBJ1-5; matching of 5 bases hints at TRBD1 as the D gene. For the CDR3, the sequence is CASSPGLDQPQHF. The bases read TGTGCCAGCAGCCCGGGACTGGATCAGCCCCAGCATTTT.